The 16 T cell receptor beta chains below all came from one sample that was sequenced in a study of blood T cell repertoires in COVID-19. TCRdb's table, derived via immunoSEQ multiplex PCR, lists solely in-frame clones and lacks some. This table holds about 360,000 clones, more than 75% found once. What was sequenced was peripheral blood. The receptors shown here come from a human donor in a cohort sampled during active COVID-19.

The chain is built from TRBV6-2 or TRBV6-3 and TRBJ2-2; 11 positions agree with TRBD1. CDR1 is MNHEY, CDR2 SVGEGT, per germline. V shed 6 bases and J 4 bases; nucleotides not matched to a gene: 4. The CDR3 contains 15 residues. CDR3 nucleotide sequence: TGTGCCAGCAGCGGACAGGGGGCGATCACCGGGGAGCTGTTTTTT. Translated: CASSGQGAITGELFF.

J is TRBJ2-1 and V is TRBV4-2; TRBD1 matches at 9 bases. The junction had 4 bases not matched to a gene; V was cut back by 5 bases and J by 5 bases. The CDR3 spans 14 residues. CDR1 and CDR2 from the germline V gene are LGHNA and YNFKEQ. This CDR3 is CASSRDRVDNEQFF. The CDR3 DNA reads TGTGCCAGCAGCAGGGACAGGGTAGACAATGAGCAGTTCTTC.

J is TRBJ2-1 and V is TRBV9; 11 bases are a match to TRBD2. CDR3 length: 16 residues. Germline V gene sequence: CDR1 SGDLS, CDR2 YYNGEE. The V segment lost 2 bases and the J segment 8 bases; nucleotides outside the gene matches: 9. The CDR3 nucleotides read TGTGCCAGCAGCGTCCTGGTAGCGGGGGGGCTGGATGAGCAGTTCTTC. Translating gives CASSVLVAGGLDEQFF.

The rearrangement links TRBV28 to TRBJ1-1; D is uncertain. Germline loops: CDR1 MDHEN, CDR2 SYDVKM. The length of the CDR3 is 12 residues. V gave up 8 bases and J gave up 1 base, with 8 bases separating them. The chain's CDR3 is CASLSGNTEAFF. CDR3 in DNA: TGTGCCAGCCTGTCCGGGAACACTGAAGCTTTCTTT.

This chain links TRBV11-2 with TRBJ2-1, with D possibly matching TRBD1 (6 bases). The V gene's germline CDR1 is SGHAT and CDR2 FQNNGV. There are 14 residues in the CDR3. V gave up 0 bases and J gave up 7 bases, with 10 bases separating them. In DNA, the CDR3 is TGTGCCAGCAGCTTAGACAGGGGATGGAATGAGCAGTTCTTC. Translated: CASSLDRGWNEQFF.

The chain recombines TRBV7-9 with TRBJ2-1; 7 bases match TRBD2. CDR3 length: 15 residues. Germline loops: CDR1 SEHNR, CDR2 FQNEAQ (reference sequence). V shed 5 bases and J 5 bases; nucleotides not matched to a gene: 9. The CDR3 nucleotides read TGTGCCAGCAGCCCGGGGGGTTTGGGGCACAATGAGCAGTTCTTC. Translating it yields CASSPGGLGHNEQFF.

This clone was counted only a few times. The J gene is TRBJ1-6, the V gene TRBV25-1; D might be TRBD1 (5 bases). CDR3 length equals 16 residues. Germline-derived CDR1 and CDR2 are MGHDK and SYGVNS. V lost 2 bases, J lost 4 bases, and 12 bases lay in between. As DNA, the CDR3 is TGTGCCAGCAGTGAAAGCCCAGGGCATTATAATTCACCCCTCCACTTT. This sequence encodes CASSESPGHYNSPLHF.

The rearrangement uses TRBV30 and TRBJ1-6; possibly TRBD1 for D (5 bases). Trimming cost V 3 bases and J 1 base, with 10 bases left between them. The germline V gene has CDR1 GTSNPN and CDR2 SVGIG (reference sequence). The CDR3 contains 15 residues. CDR3 coding DNA: TGTGCCTGGAGCACAGGCAGTTCCTATAATTCACCCCTCCACTTT. Translated: CAWSTGSSYNSPLHF.

The chain has TRBV6-2 or TRBV6-3 and TRBJ1-5; possible D gene TRBD1, 5 bases. Germline V gene lookup returns CDR1 MNHEY and CDR2 SVGEGT. The CDR3 runs to 15 residues. Trimming cost V 0 bases and J 4 bases, with 10 bases left between them. The CDR3, as DNA: TGTGCCAGCAGTTACTCGTCAGGGCTAAATCAGCCCCAGCATTTT. The encoded protein is CASSYSSGLNQPQHF.

This chain uses TRBV28 with TRBJ2-1; 8 bases map to TRBD2. This CDR3 comprises 15 residues. The germline V gene has CDR1 MDHEN and CDR2 SYDVKM. V lost 4 bases and J lost 10; bases outside the gene matches: 12. In DNA, the CDR3 is TGTGCCAGCAGTTGGGGCGGGAGGAGTGTAAACGAGCAGTTCTTC. Translated: CASSWGGRSVNEQFF.

This CDR3 is CASSRIVGDSYEQYF. Written as DNA, the CDR3 is TGTGCCAGCAGTCGAATAGTAGGGGACTCCTACGAGCAGTACTTC. This rearrangement joins TRBV6-6 to TRBJ2-7; possibly TRBD1 for D (5 bases). V shed 5 bases and J shed 0 bases, with 14 bases lying between them. The CDR3 has 15 residues. Looked up from germline, CDR1 is MNHNY and CDR2 is SVGAGI (reference sequence).

This clone was found once. The chain joins TRBV30 to TRBJ2-5, with 13 nucleotides matching TRBD2. The junction had 8 bases not matched to a gene; V was cut back by 5 bases and J by 5 bases. CDR1 and CDR2 (germline): GTSNPN, SVGIG (reference sequence). This CDR3 is built from 15 residues. The CDR3 reads CAWGTSGDFGETQYF. CDR3 nucleotide sequence: TGTGCCTGGGGGACTAGCGGGGATTTCGGGGAGACCCAGTACTTC.

The V call is TRBV4-2, the J call TRBJ2-1; possibly TRBD2 for D (5 bases). V shed 0 bases and J shed 3 bases, with 21 bases lying between them. The CDR3 spans 19 residues. Germline CDR1 reads LGHNA; CDR2 reads YNFKEQ. The CDR3 protein is CASSQEALTTYYFYNEQFF. In nucleotides, the CDR3 is TGTGCCAGCAGCCAAGAGGCCCTGACTACGTACTACTTCTACAATGAGCAGTTCTTC.

The chain uses TRBV10-3 and TRBJ2-3; maybe TRBD2 (5 bases). The CDR3 length is 16 residues. V gave up 8 bases and J gave up 1 base, with 19 bases separating them. In germline, CDR1 is ENHRY, CDR2 SYGVKD. CDR3 residues: CAIGPGNSLGTDTQYF. Here the CDR3 DNA reads TGTGCCATCGGACCGGGAAACTCTTTGGGCACAGATACGCAGTATTTT.

The chain joins TRBV7-2 to TRBJ1-1; TRBD1 might be the D (5 bases). CDR1 is SGHTA, CDR2 FQGNSA, per germline. This CDR3 is built from 18 residues. The V and J ends lost 1 base and 4 bases respectively, with 22 bases between them. This chain's CDR3 is CASSLVGGAENAGTEAFF. The CDR3 coding sequence is TGTGCCAGCAGCTTAGTCGGGGGTGCCGAAAATGCGGGCACTGAAGCTTTCTTT.

A few counts support this clone. The rearrangement links TRBV6-5 to TRBJ1-5; D call uncertain. The CDR3 is 14 amino acids. CDR1 MNHEY and CDR2 SVGAGI come from the germline V gene. V was clipped by 5 bases and J by 4 bases, with 12 bases between them. CDR3 sequence (DNA): TGTGCCAGCAGTACGCGCCTTCTAAATCAGCCCCAGCATTTT. This gives the protein CASSTRLLNQPQHF.